Listed below are T cell receptor beta chains from one sample, sequenced in a study of blood T cell repertoires in COVID-19. The protocol was immunoSEQ multiplex PCR, while the TCRdb copy is restricted to in-frame clones and leaves out a portion. The sample lists some 270,000 clones; more than 75% were seen once. Sequencing was done on a sample of peripheral blood. The receptors come from a woman of 80 years or more with COVID-19, enrolled during active disease. The CDR3 runs from the conserved cysteine through the conserved F or W. Each record gives: J gene, V gene, CDR3 protein.

TRBJ2-7 TRBV7-2 CASSLLRGGVYEQYF
TRBJ2-7 TRBV6-1 CASSAGQGKAIRNEQYF
TRBJ1-2 TRBV2 CASREQGGNYGYTF
TRBJ1-5 TRBV30 CAWTALGREKSQPQHF
TRBJ2-7 TRBV5-6 CASRRGQSYEQYF
TRBJ2-5 TRBV1 CTSSHPRGLQETQYF
TRBJ2-7 TRBV6-6 CASSTTGQISYEQYF
TRBJ1-3 TRBV30 CACPGGGLGNTIYF
TRBJ2-6 TRBV4-1 CASSHNRGLPSGANVLTF
TRBJ1-2 TRBV3-1/TRBV3-2 CASSPTGNNYGYTF
TRBJ1-2 TRBV19 CASSIHKGEGYGYTF
TRBJ1-5 TRBV7-2 CASSQDNYQPQHF
TRBJ2-5 TRBV3-1/TRBV3-2 CASSQVRGGSETQYF
TRBJ2-1 TRBV2 CASRETSAGRNEQFF
TRBJ2-3 TRBV10-3 CAISYSKTDTQYF
TRBJ2-1 TRBV19 CASRQAGGFEQFF
TRBJ1-5 TRBV18 CASSPTGASQPQHF
TRBJ2-4 TRBV24-1 CATSDQGTGLNIQYF
TRBJ1-2 TRBV7-9 CASSLPTQGNYGYTF
TRBJ1-1 TRBV3-1/TRBV3-2 CASSQGGTETEAFF
TRBJ2-5 TRBV24-1 CATSDPGGGSVETQYF
TRBJ1-2 TRBV5-6 CASNGQGGSGYTF
TRBJ1-2 TRBV6-5 CASSYSSRLNYGYTF
TRBJ2-2 TRBV6-6 CASSYEGKTGELFF
TRBJ2-5 TRBV28 CASSILYQETQYF
TRBJ2-3 TRBV9 CASSVVRDSTDTQYF
TRBJ2-5 TRBV4-2 CASSQDKTSWETQYF
TRBJ1-2 TRBV4-1 CASSQGQMNYGYTF
TRBJ2-1 TRBV4-3 CASSSERTSRNEQFF
TRBJ2-3 TRBV14 CASSKPGLAGITDTQYF
TRBJ2-7 TRBV12-3/TRBV12-4 CASSPSSYEQYF
TRBJ1-2 TRBV27 CASSSGQGKWYGYTF
TRBJ2-1 TRBV5-1 CASSLVAGGPGEQFF
TRBJ2-1 TRBV3-1/TRBV3-2 CASSHEQGIGQFF
TRBJ2-7 TRBV23-1 CASSQRGYEQYF
TRBJ2-1 TRBV11-2 CASTPAVRGALGGDEQFF
TRBJ1-5 TRBV7-2 CASSTDRNQPQHF
TRBJ1-2 TRBV3-1/TRBV3-2 CASSPSGQGVGYTF
TRBJ2-3 TRBV6-1 CASSKAMSRGLGTDTQYF
TRBJ1-5 TRBV29-1 CSVTTGGSNQPQHF
TRBJ2-7 TRBV19 CASKRTGNLLEQYF
TRBJ2-5 TRBV4-1 CASSQRGQGSRETQYF
TRBJ1-5 TRBV6-2/TRBV6-3 CASSPPYQPQHF
TRBJ2-1 TRBV7-2 CASSLAVLATSLEQFF
TRBJ2-3 TRBV6-2/TRBV6-3 CASSRAAPVGLAGGPATDTQYF
TRBJ1-4 TRBV11-2 CASSLGVNEKLFF
TRBJ1-5 TRBV7-9 CASSWGAGTGDSQPQHF
TRBJ1-1 TRBV5-5 CASGQGGGTEAFF
TRBJ1-2 TRBV28 CASGGTFKDGYTF
TRBJ2-2 TRBV15 CATSREGQNTGELFF
TRBJ2-3 TRBV11-2 CASSLGRTSGGGTDTQYF
TRBJ2-1 TRBV5-1 CASSLGTESNEQFF
TRBJ1-1 TRBV28 CATRTSLNTEAFF
TRBJ2-1 TRBV4-1 CASSSYRGRSYNEQFF